The 21 T cell receptor beta chains below come from one sample, sequenced in a study of OX40 agonist ivuxolimab in advanced cancers. Repertoires were generated with immunoSEQ multiplex PCR, while TCRdb's copy carries only in-frame clones and drops some. The table shows approximately 54,000 clones, with about 91% occurring only once. The material was CD4+ or CD8+ T cells sorted from blood, obtained in a trial of the OX40 agonist ivuxolimab. The receptors were sampled from an adult with an advanced solid tumor such as melanoma, head and neck, liver or kidney cancer.

The rearrangement uses TRBV5-1 and TRBJ1-1, with 7 bases lining up with TRBD1. Germline V CDR1 and CDR2: SGHRS, YFSETQ. V gave up 3 bases and J gave up 0 bases; unmatched junction bases: 14. The CDR3 spans 18 residues. The CDR3 here is CASSSEPRDRLMNTEAFF. The CDR3, as DNA: TGCGCCAGCAGCTCCGAACCCCGGGACAGACTCATGAACACTGAAGCTTTCTTT.

This clone was recorded a few times. The chain couples TRBV28 to TRBJ1-2; 7 nucleotides match TRBD1. CDR3 length: 13 amino acids. Germline V gene sequence: CDR1 MDHEN, CDR2 SYDVKM. After removal of 6 bases from V and 5 bases from J, the junction contained 6 bases not matched to a gene. The CDR3 nucleotides are TGTGCCAGCAGCTACAACAGGGGATATGGCTACACCTTC. It yields the protein CASSYNRGYGYTF.

The chain joins TRBV4-2 to TRBJ1-4, with TRBD1 matching over 8 bases. CDR1 is LGHNA, CDR2 YNFKEQ, per germline. V lost 2 bases, J lost 5 bases, and 10 bases stayed unmatched. This CDR3 has 17 residues. CDR3 residues: CASSQQLRQGLNEKLFF. The CDR3 nucleotides are TGTGCCAGCAGCCAACAACTTCGACAGGGGCTGAATGAAAAACTGTTTTTT.

V usage is TRBV16 and J usage is TRBJ2-7, with 7 positions matching TRBD1. This CDR3 region has 17 residues. Trimming at V came to 0 bases and at J to 0 bases, leaving 8 bases not matched to a gene. CDR1 is KGHSY and CDR2 is FQNENV in the germline V gene. The CDR3 spells CASSQSIGTASSYEQYF. CDR3 in DNA: TGTGCCAGCAGCCAATCGATAGGGACAGCGAGCTCCTACGAGCAGTACTTC. Looking up the rest from reference TRBV16 and TRBJ2-7 gives the full variable domain: GEEVAQTPKHLVRGEGQKAKLYCAPIKGHSYVFWYQQVLKNEFKFLISFQNENVFDETGMPKERFSAKCLPNSPCSLEIQATKLEDSAVYFCASSQSIGTASSYEQYFGPGTRLTVT.

The chain recombines TRBV30 with TRBJ2-7; D is unresolved. Trimming removed 5 bases at V and 4 bases at J, with 6 bases between. This CDR3 is built from 10 residues. CDR1 and CDR2 from the germline V gene are GTSNPN and SVGIG (reference sequence). In DNA, the CDR3 is TGTGCCTGGGGAAATTACGAGCAGTACTTC. Amino acids: CAWGNYEQYF. The full variable domain, completed using reference TRBV30 and TRBJ2-7, is SQTIHQWPATLVQPVGSPLSLECTVEGTSNPNLYWYRQAAGRGLQLLFYSVGIGQISSEVPQNLSASRPQDRQFILSSKKLLLSDSGFYLCAWGNYEQYFGPGTRLTVT.

To note about this clone: This sample includes further DNA sequences coding for the same CDR3. The V gene is TRBV7-6, the J gene TRBJ2-7; 7 nucleotides align to TRBD1. The CDR3 extends over 14 amino acids. V lost 6 bases, J lost 3 bases, and 8 bases stayed unmatched. Germline loops: CDR1 SGHVS, CDR2 FNYEAQ. CDR3 DNA sequence: TGTGCCAGCAGTCCGGGACAGAACGTCTACGAGCAGTACTTC. It yields the protein CASSPGQNVYEQYF.

The V gene is TRBV7-2, the J gene TRBJ1-5; TRBD1 might be the D (5 bases). CDR1 and CDR2 from the germline V gene are SGHTA and FQGNSA. The CDR3 totals 13 residues. Trimming stripped 5 bases from V and 4 bases from J, with 9 bases between. This chain's CDR3 is CASSVDSNQPQHF. CDR3 in DNA: TGTGCCAGCAGCGTAGACAGTAATCAGCCCCAGCATTTT.

CDR3 sequence: CASSVERRENNEQFF. CDR3 nucleotide sequence: TGTGCCAGCAGCGTAGAGCGCAGGGAGAACAATGAGCAGTTCTTC. The chain recombines TRBV9 with TRBJ2-1; possibly TRBD1 or TRBD2 for D (5 bases each). Trimming removed 0 bases at V and 5 bases at J, with 12 bases between. Germline CDR1 SGDLS, CDR2 YYNGEE. This CDR3 has 15 residues.

This clone occurred a few times. The chain carries TRBV2 and TRBJ1-1; 7 bases agree with TRBD1. The CDR3 length is 13 residues. V shed 5 bases, J shed 3 bases, and the junction held 3 bases outside the gene matches. Germline assignment: CDR1 SNHLY and CDR2 FYNNEI. This chain's CDR3 is CASSPGQHTEAFF. As DNA, the CDR3 is TGTGCCAGCAGTCCGGGACAGCACACTGAAGCTTTCTTT.

This chain connects TRBV27 to TRBJ1-6; 9 nucleotides align to TRBD1. J was trimmed by 0 bases and V by 0 bases; bases with no gene match: 6. The germline V gene has CDR1 MNHEY and CDR2 SMNVEV (reference sequence). This CDR3 has 19 amino acids. CDR3 sequence reads: CASSLSGQGWRSYNSPLHF. CDR3 bases: TGTGCCAGCAGTTTATCCGGACAGGGGTGGCGCTCCTATAATTCACCCCTCCACTTT.

This chain links TRBV28 with TRBJ1-1; D gene ambiguous. V was trimmed by 2 bases and J by 0 bases, leaving 7 bases between them. CDR3 size: 14 residues. Germline values: CDR1 MDHEN, CDR2 SYDVKM. CDR3: CASSLRGMNTEAFF. CDR3 nucleotide sequence: TGTGCCAGCAGTTTACGGGGAATGAACACTGAAGCTTTCTTT. Full variable domain (missing parts from reference TRBV28 and TRBJ1-1): DVKVTQSSRYLVKRTGEKVFLECVQDMDHENMFWYRQDPGLGLRLIYFSYDVKMKEKGDIPEGYSVSREKKERFSLILESASTNQTSMYLCASSLRGMNTEAFFGQGTRLTVV.

V gene TRBV4-2 combines with J gene TRBJ1-5, with no clear D. This CDR3 region has 17 residues. Germline V gene sequence: CDR1 LGHNA, CDR2 YNFKEQ. Trimming pared 0 bases from V and 1 base from J, leaving 13 bases between. CDR3: CASSQDSMTGSNQPQHF. The CDR3 DNA reads TGTGCCAGCAGCCAAGATTCGATGACCGGGAGCAATCAGCCCCAGCATTTT.

V gene TRBV6-5 combines with J gene TRBJ2-2; TRBD1 aligns across 7 bases. V lost 6 bases, J lost 8 bases, and 9 bases stayed unmatched. Germline V gene sequence: CDR1 MNHEY, CDR2 SVGAGI. The CDR3 totals 14 residues. CDR3 in DNA: TGTGCCAGCAGCCCCAGTACAGGGGCGGGGGAGCTGTTTTTT. This encodes CASSPSTGAGELFF.

CDR3 residues: CASSLALAGVGETQYF. CDR3 coding DNA: TGTGCCAGCAGCTTAGCCCTAGCGGGAGTGGGCGAGACCCAGTACTTC. The gene calls are TRBV7-9 and TRBJ2-5, with 10 bases lining up with TRBD2. The V and J ends lost 0 bases and 5 bases, in that order; junction bases with no gene match: 6. There are 16 residues in the CDR3. Germline V gene sequence: CDR1 SEHNR, CDR2 FQNEAQ (reference sequence).

This chain joins TRBV7-6 and TRBJ2-7; either TRBD1 or TRBD2 may fit D (5 bases each). The V gene's germline CDR1 is SGHVS and CDR2 FNYEAQ. Trimming removed 5 bases from V and 7 bases from J, with 12 bases in between. The CDR3 is 12 residues long. The CDR3 coding sequence is TGTGCCAGCAGCCCGGGACCCAGGGAGCAGTACTTC. This gives the protein CASSPGPREQYF.

This clone was found once. CDR3 residues: CASSQAETENTEAFF. Written as DNA, the CDR3 is TGTGCCAGCAGCCAAGCTGAGACAGAGAACACTGAAGCTTTCTTT. J is TRBJ1-1 and V is TRBV4-2, with a tentative D call TRBD1 (5 bases). The germline V gene has CDR1 LGHNA and CDR2 YNFKEQ. The CDR3 has 15 amino acids. With 1 base removed from V and 1 base from J, the gap between germline ends came to 10 bases.

The chain has TRBV28 and TRBJ2-5, with TRBD1 matching 10 bases. The V gene end was trimmed by 3 bases and the J gene end by 6 bases; junction bases not matched to a gene: 10. Germline V gene sequence: CDR1 MDHEN, CDR2 SYDVKM. The CDR3 consists of 16 residues. CDR3 in amino acids: CASSLPPDRGRKTQYF. In nucleotides, the CDR3 is TGTGCCAGCAGTTTGCCCCCCGACAGGGGGCGAAAGACCCAGTACTTC.

The chain is built from TRBV27 and TRBJ1-4; unclear D gene. In germline, CDR1 is MNHEY, CDR2 SMNVEV (reference sequence). Trimming cost V 3 bases and J 0 bases, with 5 bases left between them. The CDR3 consists of 14 residues. DNA for the CDR3: TGTGCCAGCAGTTTGTATACAACTAATGAAAAACTGTTTTTT. As protein: CASSLYTTNEKLFF.

The table lists this clone with a count of one. The CDR3 loop reads CASSLALAGGQDTQYF. The CDR3 DNA reads as TGTGCCAGCAGCTTAGCGCTAGCGGGGGGGCAAGATACGCAGTATTTT. The chain joins TRBV7-9 to TRBJ2-3; 12 bases match TRBD2. The CDR3 has 16 amino acids. V lost 0 bases and J lost 5; bases outside the gene matches: 3. Germline V gene data show CDR1 as SEHNR and CDR2 as FQNEAQ (reference sequence). Full variable domain (rest looked up from reference TRBV7-9 and TRBJ2-3): DTGVSQNPRHKITKRGQNVTFRCDPISEHNRLYWYRQTLGQGPEFLTYFQNEAQLEKSRLLSDRFSAERPKGSFSTLEIQRTEQGDSAMYLCASSLALAGGQDTQYFGPGTRLTVL.

The chain carries TRBV19 and TRBJ1-1; D is undetermined. V lost 7 bases and J lost 5, with 11 bases in between. The CDR3 has 12 amino acids. Germline-derived CDR1 and CDR2 are LNHDA and SQIVND (reference sequence). CDR3 amino acids: CASTLGGTEAFF. The DNA for the CDR3 is TGTGCCAGTACCCTAGGAGGAACTGAAGCTTTCTTT.

This clone turned up a few times. The chain has TRBV27 and TRBJ2-3, with 7 bases identical to TRBD2. V lost 7 bases and J lost 3; bases outside the gene matches: 13. The CDR3 length is 16 residues. Germline CDR1 reads MNHEY; CDR2 reads SMNVEV (reference sequence). The DNA for the CDR3 is TGTGCCAGCACTCAGCGAGCGGGAAGGAATACAGATACGCAGTATTTT. Encoded protein: CASTQRAGRNTDTQYF.